The sequence of this TCR beta chain was determined in a study of shared clonotypes between healthy human individuals. Study-wide results and caveats: Around 5% was the fraction of naive CD4 clonotypes found shared across four donors.

Comment on this clone: Antigen: not known.

Only in-frame clones appear in the TCRdb table, and some are missing; sequencing was by immunoSEQ multiplex PCR. The sample has fewer than 200,000 clones, roughly 91% seen once. Sequenced material: naive CD4+ T cells sorted from blood. As to subset: CD45RA+ positively selected. The source is a woman in her twenties or thirties in good health.

The CDR3: CASRPSGSSYEQYF. The CDR3 nucleotides read TGTGCCAGCAGACCTAGCGGGAGCTCCTACGAGCAGTACTTC. The V and J genes are TRBV5-4 and TRBJ2-7; TRBD2 agrees at 10 bases. The CDR3 contains 14 residues. The junction had 2 bases not matched to a gene; V was cut back by 5 bases and J by 0 bases. Germline V lookup: CDR1 SGHNT, CDR2 YYREEE (reference sequence).